The 2 T cell receptor beta chains presented below share a single source sample, sequenced in a study of blood T cell repertoires in COVID-19. The repertoire was sequenced with immunoSEQ multiplex PCR; TCRdb's copy has only in-frame clones and lacks some. Of 150,000 to 200,000 clones listed, around 86% are singletons. Sequencing used peripheral blood. These receptor sequences come from a woman in her 70s with COVID-19, enrolled during active disease.

The chain links TRBV2 to TRBJ2-7; the D gene is possibly TRBD1 (5 bases). Between the trimmed V and J ends, which lost 7 bases and 1 base, there was a span of 8 bases. Per germline, CDR1 SNHLY and CDR2 FYNNEI. This CDR3 comprises 12 residues. CDR3 in amino acids: CASTAGSYEQYF. The CDR3 DNA is TGTGCCAGCACGGCAGGGTCCTACGAGCAGTACTTC.

The rearrangement joins TRBV10-1 to TRBJ2-1; 7 bases are shared with TRBD2. The CDR3 totals 15 residues. V trimming: 3 bases; J trimming: 13 bases; junction bases outside the gene matches: 15. Germline CDR1 and CDR2: WNHNN and SYGVQD (reference sequence). CDR3 residues: CASSDTGGSLLGQFF. The CDR3 nucleotides read TGCGCCAGCAGTGATACGGGAGGATCATTATTGGGTCAGTTCTTC.